The 13 T cell receptor beta chains in this list originate from one sample, sequenced in a study of cytotoxic CD8 clonotypes in ibrutinib-treated CLL. Assay: immunoSEQ multiplex PCR; the TCRdb copy retains only in-frame clones and omits some. The table lists roughly 28,000 clones, 75% to 85% of them singletons, with more than 6.5% in the top ten. The sequenced sample was PBMCs, obtained after 24 months of ibrutinib treatment. The source of these receptors is a human donor with chronic lymphocytic leukemia.

The CDR3, as DNA: TGCGCCAGCAGCCAAGATAGGGCGATCTGGGAGCAGTACTTC. Protein: CASSQDRAIWEQYF. V usage is TRBV4-3 and J usage is TRBJ2-7; D gene ambiguous. Trimming shortened V by 0 bases and J by 7 bases, and 13 bases separated the two germline ends. Germline CDR1 is LGHNA and CDR2 is YSLEER. This CDR3 contains 14 residues.

The rearrangement joins TRBV5-6 to TRBJ1-2; possible D gene TRBD1, 5 bases. The germline V and J ends were trimmed by 5 bases and 2 bases, with 10 bases remaining between them. Germline V gene lookup returns CDR1 SGHDT and CDR2 YYEEEE. The CDR3 has 13 amino acids. The CDR3 loop is CASSGRGNYGYTF. DNA of the CDR3: TGTGCCAGCAGTGGGAGGGGAAACTATGGCTACACCTTC.

This clone has a handful of counts. This rearrangement joins TRBV27 to TRBJ2-5; D ambiguous. The germline V and J ends were trimmed by 6 bases and 2 bases, with 13 bases remaining between them. CDR3 size: 14 residues. The germline V gene encodes CDR1 MNHEY and CDR2 SMNVEV (reference sequence). The CDR3 here is CASSPMGGQETQYF. CDR3 DNA sequence: TGTGCCAGCAGCCCCATGGGCGGACAAGAGACCCAGTACTTC.

This chain links TRBV10-3 with TRBJ2-3; D unresolved. The CDR3 consists of 18 residues. CDR1 ENHRY and CDR2 SYGVKD come from the germline V gene. The ends were cut back, 4 bases at V and 2 bases at J, with 22 bases in the middle. CDR3 sequence: CAISVATSRVKATDTQYF. CDR3 in DNA: TGTGCCATCAGTGTGGCCACCTCCCGGGTCAAGGCCACAGATACGCAGTATTTT.

The chain couples TRBV6-5 to TRBJ1-2, with 7 bases aligning to TRBD1. The length of the CDR3 is 14 residues. Looked up from germline, CDR1 is MNHEY and CDR2 is SVGAGI. Unmatched junction bases numbered 7, after V lost 5 bases and J lost 4 bases. The DNA for the CDR3 is TGTGCCAGCAGTACCCCGGGACAGCTCTATGGCTACACCTTC. Its protein is CASSTPGQLYGYTF.

The V gene is TRBV5-1, the J gene TRBJ1-1, with D perhaps TRBD1 (6 bases). Trimming removed 2 bases at V and 5 bases at J, with 22 bases between. The germline CDR1 and CDR2 sequences are SGHRS and YFSETQ. This CDR3 has 17 residues. The CDR3 sequence: CASSFGGVFQVGTEAFF. Here the CDR3 DNA reads TGCGCCAGCAGCTTTGGGGGCGTTTTTCAGGTCGGTACTGAAGCTTTCTTT.

This chain joins TRBV4-1 and TRBJ1-2, with 9 positions matching TRBD1. V gave up 5 bases and J gave up 4 bases; unmatched junction bases: 8. The CDR3 spans 15 residues. Germline CDR1 MGHRA, CDR2 YSYEKL. The CDR3 sequence: CASSYMGDRAYGYTF. Here the CDR3 DNA reads TGCGCCAGCAGCTATATGGGGGACAGGGCCTATGGCTACACCTTC.

The chain carries TRBV9 and TRBJ2-1, with D perhaps TRBD2 (6 bases). Trimming stripped 4 bases from V and 0 bases from J, with 14 bases between. This CDR3 region has 16 residues. CDR1 is SGDLS, CDR2 YYNGEE, per germline. CDR3: CASSPSAGSSYNEQFF. The DNA of the CDR3 is TGTGCCAGCAGCCCCAGTGCGGGGAGCTCCTACAATGAGCAGTTCTTC.

The sample holds one count of this clone. This chain joins TRBV6-1 and TRBJ1-4; D is unresolved. Germline loops: CDR1 MNHNS, CDR2 SASEGT. V was trimmed by 6 bases and J by 8 bases, leaving 16 bases between them. This CDR3 is built from 14 residues. The CDR3 nucleotides are TGTGCCAGCAGCGCTATAGGGCGGGAGGAAAAACTGTTTTTT. This sequence encodes CASSAIGREEKLFF.

This clone was counted a single time. The chain is built from TRBV2 and TRBJ2-1, with 10 bases matching TRBD2. Per the germline V gene, CDR1 is SNHLY and CDR2 is FYNNEI. The J segment lost 14 bases and the V segment lost 4 bases, leaving 8 bases of the junction unmatched. The CDR3 sequence is 13 residues long. CDR3 sequence (DNA): TGTGCCAGCAGTGGAGCCCTAGCGGGGGTGAAGTTCTTC. It specifies CASSGALAGVKFF.

The rearrangement joins TRBV11-3 to TRBJ2-5; weak D call: TRBD2 (5 bases). Germline CDR1 SGHNT, CDR2 YENEEA. The CDR3 runs to 15 residues. V was trimmed by 1 base and J by 5 bases, leaving 14 bases between them. The CDR3 nucleotides are TGTGCCAGCAGCTTAGGGGCAGCGGACTTGGAGACCCAGTACTTC. Residues: CASSLGAADLETQYF.

This clone was observed once. The V gene is TRBV19, the J gene TRBJ1-3, with D unclear. CDR1 LNHDA and CDR2 SQIVND come from the germline V gene (reference sequence). This CDR3 contains 16 residues. With 3 bases removed from V and 0 bases from J, the gap between germline ends came to 12 bases. In nucleotides, the CDR3 is TGTGCCAGTAGTATGAGGGCAGGCAGCTCTGGAAACACCATATATTTT. This sequence encodes CASSMRAGSSGNTIYF.

The gene calls are TRBV4-1 and TRBJ2-7, with D uncertain. Per the germline V gene, CDR1 is MGHRA and CDR2 is YSYEKL. V was trimmed by 0 bases and J by 2 bases, leaving 14 bases between them. The CDR3 runs 16 residues. CDR3 bases: TGCGCCAGCAGCCAAGAAGAGTACGCCGATGCCTACGAGCAGTACTTC. Its protein product is CASSQEEYADAYEQYF.